The entry below gives a single T cell receptor (beta chain) sequence along with its context. Its antigen is currently unknown. The data were taken from a study of T cell responses to AZD1222 COVID-19 vaccine. Assay used: immunoSEQ multiplex PCR; TCRdb lists only in-frame clones, some missing. The table lists roughly 180,000 clones, around 90% of them singletons. Whole-study findings and limits: Spike-specific TCR breadth rose after two AZD1222 doses, and depth rose as well. Only after the peak T cell response were repertoires sampled. At baseline, seropositivity was found in only six or seven AZD1222 recipients. The donor cohort was predominantly white British with a female majority, and clonal diversity may have been underestimated.

The ends were cut back, 3 bases at V and 15 bases at J, with 24 bases in the middle. The CDR3 consists of 15 residues. Germline CDR1 is MNHNS and CDR2 is SASEGT. V gene TRBV6-1 combines with J gene TRBJ1-5; no clear D. This receptor was obtained from an adult who received the AZD1222 COVID-19 vaccine. This material consisted of peripheral blood, taken 28 days after the second AZD1222 dose. The CDR3 sequence is CASSDPPRGLLPGHF. In DNA, the CDR3 is TGTGCCAGCAGTGACCCCCCACGAGGGCTCCTCCCCGGGCATTTT.